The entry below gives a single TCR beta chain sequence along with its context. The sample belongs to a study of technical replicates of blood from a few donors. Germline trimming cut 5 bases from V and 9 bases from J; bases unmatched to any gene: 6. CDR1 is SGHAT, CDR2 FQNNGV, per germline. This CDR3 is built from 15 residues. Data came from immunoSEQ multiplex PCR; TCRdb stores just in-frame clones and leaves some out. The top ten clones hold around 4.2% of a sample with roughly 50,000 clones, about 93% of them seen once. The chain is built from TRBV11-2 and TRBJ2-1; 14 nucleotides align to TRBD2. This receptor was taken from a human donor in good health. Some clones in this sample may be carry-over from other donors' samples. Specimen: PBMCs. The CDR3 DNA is TGTGCCAGCAGCCCCTGGGGACTAGCGGGAGTTGAGCAGTTCTTC. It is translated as CASSPWGLAGVEQFF. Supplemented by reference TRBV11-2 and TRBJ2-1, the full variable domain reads EAGVAQSPRYKIIEKRQSVAFWCNPISGHATLYWYQQILGQGPKLLIQFQNNGVVDDSQLPKDRFSAERLKGVDSTLKIQPAKLEDSAVYLCASSPWGLAGVEQFFGPGTRLTVL.